The clone carrying this T cell receptor (beta chain) was observed a handful of times. Its antigen remains unknown. The PCR employed 60 Vbeta primers together with 13 Jbeta primers. This table comes from immunoSEQ multiplex PCR, and its TCRdb copy is limited to in-frame clones, with some not included. This table has more than 90,000 clones, about 80% appearing once. This record comes from a study of cytomegalovirus exposure and HLA in healthy donors. Across the whole study: Early released data had about 85 million unique TCRs, all coming from HLA-typed donors. General study results and limits: The authors later found HLA-associated TCR beta chains more clonally expanded than equally common others. In an earlier analysis, most TCR beta V segments were productive about 87% or about 30% of the time.

Donors likely had unrecorded immune exposures despite being nominally healthy when sampled. The CDR3 loop spans 15 amino acids. Germline V gene lookup returns CDR1 LGHNA and CDR2 YSLEER. V shed 2 bases and J shed 6 bases, with 14 bases lying between them. The V gene is TRBV4-3, the J gene TRBJ1-5; D not resolved. This receptor was identified in a man aged 45 to 65 in good health and CMV-seropositive. Sequencing was done on a sample of PBMCs. In DNA form, the CDR3 reads TGCGCCAGCAGCCAAAGTCTCTTCCGGGGTCAGCCCCAGCATTTT. As protein: CASSQSLFRGQPQHF.